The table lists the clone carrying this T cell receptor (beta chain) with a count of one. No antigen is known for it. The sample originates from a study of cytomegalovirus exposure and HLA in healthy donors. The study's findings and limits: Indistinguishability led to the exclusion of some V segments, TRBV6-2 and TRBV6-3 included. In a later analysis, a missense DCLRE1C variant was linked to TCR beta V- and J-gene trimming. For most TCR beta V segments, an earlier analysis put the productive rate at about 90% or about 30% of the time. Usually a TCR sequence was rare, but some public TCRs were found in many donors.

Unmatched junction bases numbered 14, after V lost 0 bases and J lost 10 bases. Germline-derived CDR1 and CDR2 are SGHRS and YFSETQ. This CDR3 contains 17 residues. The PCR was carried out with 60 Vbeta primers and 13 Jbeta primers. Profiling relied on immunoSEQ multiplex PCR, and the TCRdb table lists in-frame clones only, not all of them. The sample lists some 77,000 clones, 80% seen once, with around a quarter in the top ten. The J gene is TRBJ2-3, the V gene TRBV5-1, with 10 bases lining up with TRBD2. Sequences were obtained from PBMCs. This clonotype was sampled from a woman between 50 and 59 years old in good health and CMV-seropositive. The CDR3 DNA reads TGCGCCAGCAGCTTGGGACTAGCGGGCTTAGGACCTTCTGCGCAGTATTTT. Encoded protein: CASSLGLAGLGPSAQYF.